These 26 T cell receptor beta chains came from one sample sequenced in a study of shared clonotypes between healthy human individuals. The assay was immunoSEQ multiplex PCR, and TCRdb's table has in-frame clones only and misses some. The sample carries 2.5 million or so clones, around nine tenths recorded once. The material sequenced was naive CD4+ T cells sorted from blood. Indicated subset: CD45RA+ positively selected. These receptor sequences come from a man aged 18 to 35 in good health.

The chain couples TRBV28 to TRBJ2-2; 8 nucleotides agree with TRBD2. Germline lookup yields CDR1 MDHEN and CDR2 SYDVKM. V shed 7 bases and J 7 bases; nucleotides not matched to a gene: 17. The CDR3 consists of 17 residues. CDR3 nucleotide sequence: TGTGCCAGCACGCGGGAGGTGAAGAGGCGGGGGGTCGGGGAGCTGTTTTTT. Its translation is CASTREVKRRGVGELFF. Full variable domain (rest looked up from reference TRBV28 and TRBJ2-2): DVKVTQSSRYLVKRTGEKVFLECVQDMDHENMFWYRQDPGLGLRLIYFSYDVKMKEKGDIPEGYSVSREKKERFSLILESASTNQTSMYLCASTREVKRRGVGELFFGEGSRLTVL.

The chain recombines TRBV5-1 with TRBJ1-4, with D tentatively TRBD1 (5 bases). This CDR3 is built from 15 residues. The germline gives CDR1 SGHRS, CDR2 YFSETQ. Between the trimmed V and J ends, which lost 5 bases and 7 bases, there was a span of 18 bases. CDR3 region: CASRPMGQRSEKLFF. The CDR3 DNA reads as TGCGCCAGCAGGCCTATGGGGCAAAGAAGTGAAAAACTGTTTTTT.

V is TRBV30 and J is TRBJ2-5; D tentatively reads TRBD1 or TRBD2 (5 bases each). CDR3 length: 14 amino acids. The germline V gene encodes CDR1 GTSNPN and CDR2 SVGIG (reference sequence). Between the trimmed V and J ends, which lost 8 bases and 2 bases, there was a span of 18 bases. The DNA of the CDR3 is TGTGCCGGGGGTACGGGGACCACTCAAGAGACCCAGTACTTC. It codes for CAGGTGTTQETQYF.

The chain joins TRBV10-1 to TRBJ2-2, with 7 nucleotides matching TRBD1. V lost 5 bases, J lost 13 bases, and 10 bases stayed unmatched. CDR1 WNHNN and CDR2 SYGVQD come from the germline V gene (reference sequence). The CDR3 contains 13 residues. The CDR3 DNA follows: TGCGCCAGCAGTTTTTCCACAGGGGAAGGGCTGTTTTTT. Encoded protein: CASSFSTGEGLFF.

The genes are TRBV28 and TRBJ1-2, with no clear D. From germline, CDR1 is MDHEN and CDR2 SYDVKM. CDR3 length: 14 amino acids. Between the trimmed V and J ends, which lost 5 bases and 5 bases, there was a span of 15 bases. As DNA, the CDR3 is TGTGCCAGCAGTCCGGGCCCTGTGGGGTATGGCTACACCTTC. Translated, it gives CASSPGPVGYGYTF.

The V and J genes are TRBV5-1 and TRBJ1-2, with 7 bases identical to TRBD1. CDR1 is SGHRS, CDR2 YFSETQ, per germline. The CDR3 runs to 15 residues. V gave up 1 base and J gave up 4 bases; unmatched junction bases: 7. CDR3 bases: TGCGCCAGCAGCTTGAGTCCAGGGGGACCCTATGGCTACACCTTC. It specifies CASSLSPGGPYGYTF.

The CDR3 nucleotides are TGTGCCAGCAGTACCCCGGCGGGAGGTTCCACAGATACGCAGTATTTT. Its translation is CASSTPAGGSTDTQYF. This chain connects TRBV28 to TRBJ2-3; 8 bases line up with TRBD2. The CDR3 sequence is 16 residues long. J lost 2 bases, V lost 5 bases, and 9 bases had no gene match. Germline CDR1 is MDHEN and CDR2 is SYDVKM.

The chain has TRBV9 and TRBJ1-2, with D maybe TRBD1 (5 bases). The length of the CDR3 is 15 residues. Germline CDR1 is SGDLS and CDR2 is YYNGEE. The V and J ends lost 1 base and 8 bases respectively, with 18 bases between them. CDR3 sequence reads: CASSVTPGQREGYTF. The CDR3 DNA follows: TGTGCCAGCAGCGTAACCCCGGGGCAGCGGGAGGGCTACACCTTC.

V is TRBV10-2 and J is TRBJ1-1; no clear D. CDR3 length equals 12 residues. Germline CDR1 WSHSY, CDR2 SAAADI. Trimming shortened V by 3 bases and J by 4 bases, and 6 bases separated the two germline ends. CDR3 sequence (DNA): TGCGCCAGCAGTGAAACATTCACTGAAGCTTTCTTT. Translation: CASSETFTEAFF.

This rearrangement joins TRBV18 to TRBJ2-7; no definite D call. The germline V gene has CDR1 KGHSH and CDR2 LQKENI. CDR3 length equals 13 residues. Trimming took off 0 bases at V and 5 bases at J, with 8 bases between the two ends. This CDR3 reads CASSPPGIDEQYF. The CDR3 nucleotides read TGTGCCAGCTCACCACCAGGGATCGACGAGCAGTACTTC.

The V call is TRBV5-8, the J call TRBJ2-7; 10 bases are shared with TRBD1. The CDR3 consists of 13 residues. Germline CDR1 is SGHTS and CDR2 is YDEGEE. Germline trimming cut 4 bases from V and 5 bases from J; bases unmatched to any gene: 3. CDR3 sequence (DNA): TGTGCCAGCAGCCGGGACAGGGGAAACGAGCAGTACTTC. Translated: CASSRDRGNEQYF. The entire variable domain, with the rest obtained from reference TRBV5-8 and TRBJ2-7, is as follows: EAGVTQSPTHLIKTRGQQATLRCSPISGHTSVYWYQQALGLGLQFLLWYDEGEERNRGNFPPRFSGRQFPNYSSELNVNALELEDSALYLCASSRDRGNEQYFGPGTRLTVT.

CDR3 loop: CASRPGQGSEGANVLTF. The CDR3 DNA follows: TGCGCCAGCAGGCCGGGACAGGGGTCGGAGGGGGCCAACGTCCTGACTTTC. The chain is built from TRBV5-1 and TRBJ2-6, with 10 bases identical to TRBD1. After removal of 5 bases from V and 4 bases from J, the junction contained 9 bases not matched to a gene. Germline values: CDR1 SGHRS, CDR2 YFSETQ. This CDR3 is built from 17 residues.

The rearrangement links TRBV16 to TRBJ2-2, with 8 bases that match TRBD2. Germline CDR1 reads KGHSY; CDR2 reads FQNENV. V lost 6 bases to trimming and J lost 2 bases; unmatched junction nucleotides: 8. This CDR3 is built from 16 residues. CDR3 residues: CASSLLSGANTGELFF. The CDR3 nucleotides are TGTGCCAGCAGTCTTCTTAGCGGGGCAAACACCGGGGAGCTGTTTTTT. Using reference TRBV16 and TRBJ2-2 for the parts outside the CDR3, the full variable domain is GEEVAQTPKHLVRGEGQKAKLYCAPIKGHSYVFWYQQVLKNEFKFLISFQNENVFDETGMPKERFSAKCLPNSPCSLEIQATKLEDSAVYFCASSLLSGANTGELFFGEGSRLTVL.

The rearrangement links TRBV21-1 to TRBJ2-3; the DNA was not used to check the table's D call, TRBD2. TRBV21-1 is reported as a pseudogene. CDR3 size: 15 residues. The CDR3 is CASASGTSFSDTQYF. CDR3 bases: TGTGCCAGCGCCTCCGGGACTAGCTTTTCAGATACGCAGTATTTT.

This clone came up once. The chain employs TRBV6-5 and TRBJ2-6, with 7 bases lining up with TRBD1. The CDR3 consists of 15 residues. Losses at the gene ends were 4 bases for V and 2 bases for J; bases not matched to a gene: 2. CDR1 and CDR2 from the germline V gene are MNHEY and SVGAGI. The CDR3 coding sequence is TGTGCCAGCAGTTTTGGACAGGCTGGGGCCAACGTCCTGACTTTC. Encoded protein: CASSFGQAGANVLTF.

The CDR3 DNA is TGCGCCAGCAGCCCTGGGACTAGCGGGGCCCCCAGGGAGACCCAGTACTTC. This translates into CASSPGTSGAPRETQYF. The chain uses TRBV5-1 and TRBJ2-5; 13 bases agree with TRBD2. CDR1 and CDR2 from the germline V gene are SGHRS and YFSETQ. Trimming removed 4 bases from V and 5 bases from J; junction bases left unmatched: 11. This CDR3 is built from 17 residues.

J is TRBJ2-7 and V is TRBV7-9, with TRBD2 matching 10 bases. The CDR3 runs 14 residues. The germline gives CDR1 SEHNR, CDR2 FQNEAQ (reference sequence). Trimming removed 5 bases from V and 7 bases from J; junction bases left unmatched: 8. CDR3 protein: CASSPLGLAAEQYF. The CDR3 nucleotides are TGTGCCAGCAGCCCCCTCGGACTAGCGGCAGAGCAGTACTTC.

The chain has TRBV5-1 and TRBJ2-7; D is tentatively TRBD1 or TRBD2 (5 bases each). V lost 1 base and J lost 4, with 18 bases in between. The CDR3 contains 16 residues. Germline CDR1 reads SGHRS; CDR2 reads YFSETQ. The CDR3 is CASSLSAGTLSYEQYF. The CDR3 DNA follows: TGCGCCAGCAGCTTGTCAGCCGGGACGCTTTCTTACGAGCAGTACTTC.

The chain uses TRBV19 and TRBJ1-1, with D perhaps TRBD1 (6 bases). The V gene lost 8 bases and the J gene lost 4 bases, with 17 bases spanning the gap. The CDR3 runs to 14 residues. CDR1 and CDR2 from the germline V gene are LNHDA and SQIVND (reference sequence). CDR3 protein: CASRGQGLGTEAFF. DNA of the CDR3: TGTGCCAGTCGAGGTCAGGGGCTGGGCACTGAAGCTTTCTTT. The full variable domain, in which reference TRBV19 and TRBJ1-1 provide the parts outside the CDR3, is DGGITQSPKYLFRKEGQNVTLSCEQNLNHDAMYWYRQDPGQGLRLIYYSQIVNDFQKGDIAEGYSVSREKKESFPLTVTSAQKNPTAFYLCASRGQGLGTEAFFGQGTRLTVV.

Details on this clone: This same CDR3 is encoded by further DNA sequences in the sample. The genes are TRBV7-9 and TRBJ1-4, with 7 bases identical to TRBD1. The germline V gene encodes CDR1 SEHNR and CDR2 FQNEAQ (reference sequence). This CDR3 region has 14 residues. Losses at the gene ends were 1 base for V and 8 bases for J; bases not matched to a gene: 4. The chain's CDR3 is CASSLDRGGEKLFF. The CDR3 DNA reads TGTGCCAGCAGCTTAGACAGGGGCGGGGAAAAACTGTTTTTT.

This sequence joins TRBV2 and TRBJ1-2; D remains ambiguous. Trimming cost V 6 bases and J 5 bases, with 19 bases left between them. There are 15 residues in the CDR3. CDR1 SNHLY and CDR2 FYNNEI come from the germline V gene. The CDR3 DNA follows: TGTGCCAGCAGGCCCAACGTCCGGGATGGGTATGGCTACACCTTC. It yields the protein CASRPNVRDGYGYTF.

The chain has TRBV11-3 and TRBJ2-3; D may be TRBD2 (5 bases). This CDR3 has 13 amino acids. The V gene's germline CDR1 is SGHNT and CDR2 YENEEA. The V end was cut by 6 bases, the J end by 3 bases, with 10 bases between. The CDR3 DNA follows: TGTGCCAGCAGTCGTCCGGGGACAGATACGCAGTATTTT. The encoded protein is CASSRPGTDTQYF.

CDR3 loop: CASSPQASEQYF. For the CDR3, the DNA is TGTGCCAGCAGCCCCCAGGCCAGCGAGCAGTACTTC. The chain combines TRBV11-2 with TRBJ2-7; D remains unclear. Germline CDR1 is SGHAT and CDR2 is FQNNGV. Trimming cost V 5 bases and J 6 bases, with 11 bases left between them. CDR3 length equals 12 residues.

In its sample, this clone was seen once. The rearrangement joins TRBV28 to TRBJ2-5, with a possible D match to TRBD1 (5 bases). CDR3 length: 14 amino acids. V was pared by 10 bases and J by 4 bases, with 19 bases between. Germline V CDR1 and CDR2: MDHEN, SYDVKM. CDR3 in amino acids: CATEYQGLGETQYF. In nucleotides, the CDR3 is TGTGCCACCGAATACCAGGGTTTGGGAGAGACCCAGTACTTC.

The J gene is TRBJ2-5, the V gene TRBV28; 10 bases are shared with TRBD1. CDR1 MDHEN and CDR2 SYDVKM come from the germline V gene. The length of the CDR3 is 17 residues. The V segment lost 5 bases and the J segment 4 bases; nucleotides outside the gene matches: 13. The chain's CDR3 is CASSRGPGQGPRETQYF. As DNA, the CDR3 is TGTGCCAGCAGTAGAGGGCCGGGACAGGGGCCGCGAGAGACCCAGTACTTC.

This clone has just one count. J is TRBJ2-7 and V is TRBV6-5; D possibly corresponds to TRBD2 (6 bases). The CDR3 totals 15 residues. The germline V gene encodes CDR1 MNHEY and CDR2 SVGAGI. V lost 5 bases and J 2 bases, leaving 16 bases between the germline ends. Here the CDR3 reads CASSHRLDPTYEQYF. Here the CDR3 DNA reads TGTGCCAGCAGTCACCGACTAGACCCGACCTACGAGCAGTACTTC.